The source of this TCR beta chain is a study of blood T cell repertoires in COVID-19. Study at large: Specimens from acute and convalescent COVID-19 originated in the United States, Italy and Spain. PBMCs, B-cell-depleted T cells, or T cells provided the cDNA or gDNA that made up the material.

How the authors handled the data: Reference gene primer amplification in the assay estimated nucleated cell counts. Only in-frame clones appear in the TCRdb table, and some are missing; sequencing was by immunoSEQ multiplex PCR. V and J calls and clone size are given by that table; D and trimming were obtained from the DNA. This sample has more than 45,000 clones, with about 89% found just once. The V segment lost 10 bases and the J segment 5 bases; nucleotides outside the gene matches: 7. The CDR3 totals 13 residues. Germline V gene lookup returns CDR1 ENHRY and CDR2 SYGVKD. The material sequenced was peripheral blood. The rearrangement links TRBV10-3 to TRBJ1-5; 8 bases are a match to TRBD1. The sequence was collected from a man aged 70-80 years with active COVID-19. The CDR3 DNA is TGTGCCACAGGACAGGGTACCGATCAGCCCCAGCATTTT. Residues: CATGQGTDQPQHF.